This entry lists 24 T cell receptor beta chains sequenced from one sample in a study of OX40 agonist ivuxolimab in advanced cancers. The library was prepared using the immunoSEQ multiplex PCR assay. Held by TCRdb, this immuneACCESS table contains in-frame sequences only and omits some clones. Under half of the omission traces to an unresolved V gene where checked; the cause of the rest is unknown. Recorded for this sample are tens of thousands of clones; around 88% of them occurred a single time. Just over 0.6% of the sample comes from the top ten. The specimen comprised CD4+ or CD8+ T cells sorted from blood, sampled in a trial of the OX40 agonist ivuxolimab. These receptors came from an adult with an advanced solid tumor such as melanoma, head and neck, liver or kidney cancer.

The table lists this clone with a few counts. The V call is TRBV18, the J call TRBJ2-3; the D gene could be TRBD1 or TRBD2 (5 bases each). Trimming left V 4 bases short and J 4 bases short, with 18 bases between. There are 16 residues in the CDR3. Germline V gene sequence: CDR1 KGHSH, CDR2 LQKENI. CDR3 in DNA: TGTGCCAGCTCACGACGGCAGAGGGGCGGCCCAGATACGCAGTATTTT. It translates to CASSRRQRGGPDTQYF. The full variable domain, its missing parts supplied by reference TRBV18 and TRBJ2-3, is NAGVMQNPRHLVRRRGQEARLRCSPMKGHSHVYWYRQLPEEGLKFMVYLQKENIIDESGMPKERFSAEFPKEGPSILRIQQVVRGDSAAYFCASSRRQRGGPDTQYFGPGTRLTVL.

V is TRBV5-1 and J is TRBJ2-3, with TRBD2 matching 9 bases. There are 14 residues in the CDR3. The trim removed 0 bases at V and 4 bases at J, leaving 0 bases unmatched. Per the germline V gene, CDR1 is SGHRS and CDR2 is YFSETQ. The CDR3 nucleotides read TGCGCCAGCAGCTTGGGACTAGCGGCAGATACGCAGTATTTT. This gives the protein CASSLGLAADTQYF.

The V and J genes are TRBV7-6 and TRBJ2-7; 7 nucleotides line up with TRBD1. The CDR3 is 14 residues long. Germline loops: CDR1 SGHVS, CDR2 FNYEAQ. The V and J ends lost 5 bases and 8 bases, in that order; junction bases with no gene match: 12. CDR3 in amino acids: CASSQPGQSRKQYF. The CDR3 DNA sequence: TGTGCCAGCAGCCAACCGGGACAGTCTAGAAAGCAGTACTTC.

This clone came up once. For the CDR3, the DNA is TGTGCCAGCAGTATTACGAGCGGGGATCAGCCCCAGCATTTT. It yields the protein CASSITSGDQPQHF. The V gene is TRBV2, the J gene TRBJ1-5; no reliable D call. CDR3 size: 14 residues. Germline loops: CDR1 SNHLY, CDR2 FYNNEI. Trimming left V 5 bases short and J 5 bases short, with 13 bases between.

DNA for the CDR3: TGTGCCAGCTCACCCCGGGTGACTAGCGGGAGTGGCGAGCAGTACTTC. As protein: CASSPRVTSGSGEQYF. The gene calls are TRBV18 and TRBJ2-7; 12 bases match TRBD2. The length of the CDR3 is 16 residues. Germline CDR1 KGHSH, CDR2 LQKENI. The V segment lost 3 bases and the J segment 6 bases; nucleotides outside the gene matches: 9.

The chain recombines TRBV5-1 with TRBJ2-5, with D perhaps matching TRBD1 (6 bases). The germline V and J ends were trimmed by 4 bases and 5 bases, with 21 bases remaining between them. Germline V CDR1 and CDR2: SGHRS, YFSETQ. This CDR3 is 16 amino acids long. CDR3 in DNA: TGCGCCAGCAGCCCTGGGGGCGGACTGGTGACGGAGACCCAGTACTTC. It codes for CASSPGGGLVTETQYF.

This chain connects TRBV20-1 to TRBJ2-7; D unclear. Germline-derived CDR1 and CDR2 are DFQATT and SNEGSKA (reference sequence). The CDR3 is 11 amino acids. Trimming took 3 bases from V and 0 from J, leaving 3 bases between them. CDR3 bases: TGCAGTGCTAGTAGCTCCTACGAGCAGTACTTC. Amino acid sequence: CSASSSYEQYF.

Comment on this clone: The same CDR3 is also encoded by other DNA sequences in this sample. V and J are TRBV6-1 and TRBJ2-7, with D possibly being TRBD1 or TRBD2 (5 bases each). Germline CDR1 and CDR2: MNHNS and SASEGT. V gave up 6 bases and J gave up 0 bases, with 15 bases separating them. The CDR3 runs to 15 residues. CDR3 DNA sequence: TGTGCCAGCAGCGAGACCTGGGACGCCTCCTACGAGCAGTACTTC. The encoded protein is CASSETWDASYEQYF.

The rearrangement uses TRBV9 and TRBJ2-1; 14 bases agree with TRBD2. The germline gives CDR1 SGDLS, CDR2 YYNGEE. This CDR3 region has 16 residues. The V and J ends lost 4 bases and 10 bases, in that order; junction bases with no gene match: 10. The CDR3 spells CASSYTGTSGRQEQFF. In DNA, the CDR3 is TGTGCCAGCAGCTACACCGGGACTAGCGGGAGACAAGAGCAGTTCTTC.

The chain is built from TRBV30 and TRBJ1-4; maybe TRBD1 (5 bases). V was clipped by 5 bases and J by 4 bases, with 8 bases between them. Germline assignment: CDR1 GTSNPN and CDR2 SVGIG (reference sequence). The CDR3 is 12 residues long. CDR3 in DNA: TGTGCCTGGCACCAGGGTAATGAAAAACTGTTTTTT. Its protein is CAWHQGNEKLFF. The full variable domain, in which reference TRBV30 and TRBJ1-4 provide the parts outside the CDR3, is SQTIHQWPATLVQPVGSPLSLECTVEGTSNPNLYWYRQAAGRGLQLLFYSVGIGQISSEVPQNLSASRPQDRQFILSSKKLLLSDSGFYLCAWHQGNEKLFFGSGTQLSVL.

This chain uses TRBV4-1 with TRBJ2-5, with D perhaps assigned TRBD1 or TRBD2 (5 bases each). The J call may be mistaken, given a closer DNA end match to TRBJ2-7. Germline V gene lookup returns CDR1 MGHRA and CDR2 YSYEKL. The CDR3 has 15 amino acids. The CDR3 spells CASSQRGLTAYEQYF. For the CDR3, the DNA is TGCGCCAGCAGCCAACGAGGGCTGACAGCGTACGAGCAGTACTTC.

J is TRBJ2-7 and V is TRBV21-1. TRBV21-1 is listed as a pseudogene. The CDR3 extends over 18 amino acids. CDR3 nucleotides: TGTGCCAGCAGCAAAGGGGACCAGACGGGCATCAAAGGCTACGAGCAGTACTTC. Translating gives CASSKGDQTGIKGYEQYF.

J is TRBJ2-7 and V is TRBV2, with 9 bases lining up with TRBD2. Germline V lookup: CDR1 SNHLY, CDR2 FYNNEI. The CDR3 is 13 residues long. V lost 6 bases and J lost 7; bases outside the gene matches: 7. The CDR3 DNA is TGTGCCAGCAGGGAGCGGGAGGCAGGGGAGCAGTACTTC. Amino acid sequence: CASREREAGEQYF.

V is TRBV30 and J is TRBJ2-1; unclear D gene. The CDR3 consists of 11 residues. Trimming took 1 base from V and 8 from J, leaving 6 bases between them. Germline V gene data show CDR1 as GTSNPN and CDR2 as SVGIG (reference sequence). In DNA, the CDR3 is TGTGCCTGGAGTGGGTTCGATGAGCAGTTCTTC. It yields the protein CAWSGFDEQFF.

This rearrangement joins TRBV6-5 to TRBJ2-3; 10 bases fit TRBD2. With 4 bases clipped from V and 4 bases from J, the junction kept 5 bases outside the gene matches. Germline V CDR1 and CDR2: MNHEY, SVGAGI. This CDR3 is built from 15 residues. The chain's CDR3 is CASSSDSGRSDTQYF. The CDR3 nucleotides read TGTGCCAGCAGTTCTGATAGCGGGAGGTCAGATACGCAGTATTTT.

The chain is built from TRBV5-1 and TRBJ1-2; possible D gene TRBD1, 5 bases. Trimming shortened V by 1 base and J by 8 bases, and 18 bases separated the two germline ends. Germline CDR1 SGHRS, CDR2 YFSETQ. The CDR3 covers 15 residues. CDR3: CASSLLPRAGGGYTF. CDR3 DNA: TGCGCCAGCAGCTTGCTTCCCAGGGCGGGAGGAGGCTACACCTTC.

This chain connects TRBV28 to TRBJ1-5; D is unresolved. Germline CDR1 is MDHEN and CDR2 is SYDVKM. V lost 4 bases and J 2 bases, leaving 12 bases between the germline ends. CDR3 length: 15 amino acids. CDR3 nucleotide sequence: TGTGCCAGCAGTTCCTCCTACGGTGGCAATCAGCCCCAGCATTTT. Residues: CASSSSYGGNQPQHF.

This clone was seen just once. The chain carries TRBV18 and TRBJ1-1; 10 positions agree with TRBD1. The J segment lost 3 bases and the V segment lost 4 bases, leaving 5 bases of the junction unmatched. The CDR3 is 15 residues long. Germline lookup yields CDR1 KGHSH and CDR2 LQKENI. CDR3 amino acids: CASSLRTGGDTEAFF. Written as DNA, the CDR3 is TGTGCCAGCTCACTAAGGACAGGGGGAGACACTGAAGCTTTCTTT.

The chain recombines TRBV9 with TRBJ2-3, with D maybe TRBD2 (6 bases). Trimming shortened V by 0 bases and J by 7 bases, and 12 bases separated the two germline ends. CDR1 is SGDLS and CDR2 is YYNGEE in the germline V gene. This CDR3 spans 14 amino acids. The CDR3 is CASSVAGSMNTQYF. CDR3 in DNA: TGTGCCAGCAGCGTAGCCGGGAGTATGAATACGCAGTATTTT.

This chain joins TRBV5-5 and TRBJ2-2, with D perhaps TRBD2 (5 bases). The CDR3 is 13 amino acids. V lost 5 bases to trimming and J lost 4 bases, with 9 bases between them. Looked up from germline, CDR1 is SGHKS and CDR2 is YYEKEE (reference sequence). Here the CDR3 reads CASSLEGTGELFF. CDR3 DNA: TGTGCCAGCAGTCTTGAGGGCACCGGGGAGCTGTTTTTT.

The chain joins TRBV15 to TRBJ1-2, with 9 bases identical to TRBD1. The CDR3 loop spans 15 amino acids. The germline V gene encodes CDR1 LNHNV and CDR2 YYDKDF (reference sequence). V lost 3 bases and J lost 7; bases outside the gene matches: 9. CDR3: CATSRPGQGLSGYTF. DNA of the CDR3: TGTGCCACCAGCAGGCCGGGACAGGGACTCTCTGGCTACACCTTC.

This clone was seen only once. The chain is built from TRBV5-1 and TRBJ2-3; perhaps TRBD2 as D (5 bases). This CDR3 spans 15 amino acids. With 4 bases removed from V and 9 bases from J, the gap between germline ends came to 21 bases. Looked up from germline, CDR1 is SGHRS and CDR2 is YFSETQ. CDR3: CASSSGPDGDMTQYF. The CDR3 DNA reads as TGCGCCAGCAGCAGCGGACCAGATGGGGATATGACGCAGTATTTT.

The chain couples TRBV11-2 to TRBJ2-1; 10 nucleotides match TRBD2. J lost 13 bases, V lost 5 bases, and 14 bases had no gene match. Germline V gene data show CDR1 as SGHAT and CDR2 as FQNNGV. The CDR3 runs to 15 residues. The CDR3, as DNA: TGTGCCAGCAGCCGGACTAGCGGCCCCTACAATGGCCAGTTCTTC. Translated, it gives CASSRTSGPYNGQFF. Supplemented by reference TRBV11-2 and TRBJ2-1, the full variable domain reads EAGVAQSPRYKIIEKRQSVAFWCNPISGHATLYWYQQILGQGPKLLIQFQNNGVVDDSQLPKDRFSAERLKGVDSTLKIQPAKLEDSAVYLCASSRTSGPYNGQFFGPGTRLTVL.

The gene calls are TRBV9 and TRBJ2-4; 8 nucleotides align to TRBD1. Germline assignment: CDR1 SGDLS and CDR2 YYNGEE. J gave up 0 bases and V 4 bases, and 12 bases lay outside the gene matches. This CDR3 has 18 residues. CDR3 coding DNA: TGTGCCAGCAGCCCAGGACAGGGTGTTGCGGTAGCCAAAAACATTCAGTACTTC. This translates into CASSPGQGVAVAKNIQYF.